This T cell receptor (beta chain) was captured by sequencing in a study of T cells in women clearing cervical HPV infection. About the research overall: No precancer developed; the control's incident HPV16 infection cleared within 12 months.

Study observations and caveats: T-cell numbers per sample were unknown and may explain richness differences. CIN3+ cases had significantly higher TCR richness than controls; evenness did not differ.

Method: immunoSEQ multiplex PCR; TCRdb's copy keeps in-frame clones and lacks some. Its listing shows 20,000 to 30,000 clones. The CDR3 contains 15 residues. Germline V gene sequence: CDR1 SGHNT, CDR2 YENEEA. The V gene end was trimmed by 4 bases and the J gene end by 8 bases; junction bases not matched to a gene: 7. Cervical HPV DNA detected by MY09/MY11 PCR, typed by dot-blot. Turning to this clone: Its cognate antigen is unknown. The read stops 3 residues short of the end of the CDR3; the missing end is completed from the germline J gene.

This chain links TRBV11-3 with TRBJ2-1, with 11 bases fitting TRBD1. Sequencing was carried out using blood buffy coat. The TCR originated in a woman between 18 and 70 years old with a cervical HPV16 infection that either progressed to CIN3+ or cleared (not recorded which). The CDR3 spells CASSSRTGGMDEQFF. The DNA read from the CDR3 is TGTGCCAGCAGCTCTCGGACAGGGGGCATGGATGAG. The whole variable domain, filled in from reference TRBV11-3 and TRBJ2-1, reads EAGVVQSPRYKIIEKKQPVAFWCNPISGHNTLYWYLQNLGQGPELLIRYENEEAVDDSQLPKDRFSAERLKGVDSTLKIQPAELGDSAVYLCASSSRTGGMDEQFFGPGTRLTVL.